This T cell receptor (beta chain) was obtained from a study of shared clonotypes between healthy human individuals. Study-level background: The donor pool was made up of a couple of women and a few men aged 18 to 49. CD4 naive cells filled three plates per donor, CD4 memory three, CD8 naive two and CD8 memory one. Study results and limitations: Generally, naive subsets came out with larger estimated richness than memory subsets.

Germline V CDR1 and CDR2: ENHRY, SYGVKD. Trimming took 5 bases from V and 2 from J; bases not matched to a gene: 3. The length of the CDR3 is 14 residues. In regard to this clone: Its cognate antigen is unknown.

The naive CD8 fraction comprised CD45RO-negative cells positively selected for CCR7 and excluded terminally differentiated effector memory CD45RA+ cells. Those who donated, Caucasian adults without exception, all lived in Nashville, Tennessee. The table came from immunoSEQ multiplex PCR; TCRdb's copy has only in-frame clones and leaves some out. The data contain approximately 2,200,000 clones, about 92% of them seen just once; the ten biggest clones take up roughly 1.7%. The sample taken for sequencing was naive CD8+ T cells from PBMCs. The source is a man younger than 35 in good health. Some clones in this sample may be carry-over from other donors' samples. The rearrangement uses TRBV10-3 and TRBJ2-3; TRBD2 agrees at 8 bases. For the CDR3, the DNA is TGTGCCATCAGTAGACTAGCGCTCACAGATACGCAGTATTTT. Protein sequence: CAISRLALTDTQYF.